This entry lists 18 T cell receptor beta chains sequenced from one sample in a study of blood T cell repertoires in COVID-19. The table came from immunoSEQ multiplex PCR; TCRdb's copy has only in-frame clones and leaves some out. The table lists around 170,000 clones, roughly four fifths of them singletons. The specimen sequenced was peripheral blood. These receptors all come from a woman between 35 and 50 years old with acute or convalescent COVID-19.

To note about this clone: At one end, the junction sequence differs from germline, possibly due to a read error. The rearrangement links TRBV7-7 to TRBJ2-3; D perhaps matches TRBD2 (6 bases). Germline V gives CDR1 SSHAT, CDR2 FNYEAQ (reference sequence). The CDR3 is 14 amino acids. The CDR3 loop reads CASSLGTGGDTQYF. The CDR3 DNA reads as TGTGCTAGCAGCTTAGGGACCGGGGGAGATACGCAGTATTTT.

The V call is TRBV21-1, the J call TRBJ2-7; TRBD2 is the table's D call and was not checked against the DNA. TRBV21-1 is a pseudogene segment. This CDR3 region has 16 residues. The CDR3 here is CASSLRGDSGTYEQYF. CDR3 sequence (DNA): TGTGCCAGCAGCCTTCGGGGCGATAGCGGGACCTACGAGCAGTACTTC.

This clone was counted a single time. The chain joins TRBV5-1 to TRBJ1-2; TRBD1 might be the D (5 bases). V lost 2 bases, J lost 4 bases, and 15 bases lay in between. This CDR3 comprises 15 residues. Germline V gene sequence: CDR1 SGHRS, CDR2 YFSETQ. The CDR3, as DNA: TGCGCCAGCAGCTTAATTGCAGGGCAGATCTATGGCTACACCTTC. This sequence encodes CASSLIAGQIYGYTF.

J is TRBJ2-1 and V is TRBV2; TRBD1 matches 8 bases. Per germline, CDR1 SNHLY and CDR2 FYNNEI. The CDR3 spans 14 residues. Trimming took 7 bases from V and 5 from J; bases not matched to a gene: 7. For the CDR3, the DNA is TGTGCCAGCAAGGGGACAGGATTCGACAATGAGCAGTTCTTC. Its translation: CASKGTGFDNEQFF.

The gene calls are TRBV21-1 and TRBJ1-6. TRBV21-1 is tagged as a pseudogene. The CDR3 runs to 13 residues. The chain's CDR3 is CASGRGMDSPLHF. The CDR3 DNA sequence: TGTGCCAGCGGACGGGGGATGGATTCACCCCTCCACTTT.

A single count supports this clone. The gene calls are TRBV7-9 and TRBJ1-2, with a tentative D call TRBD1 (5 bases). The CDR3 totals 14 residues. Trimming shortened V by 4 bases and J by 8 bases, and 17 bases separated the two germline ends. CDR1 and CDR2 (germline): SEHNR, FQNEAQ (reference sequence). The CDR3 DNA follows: TGTGCCAGCAGCTCCGGTCGACAGCCAAAGGGCTACACCTTC. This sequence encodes CASSSGRQPKGYTF. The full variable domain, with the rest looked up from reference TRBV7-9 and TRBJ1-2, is DTGVSQNPRHKITKRGQNVTFRCDPISEHNRLYWYRQTLGQGPEFLTYFQNEAQLEKSRLLSDRFSAERPKGSFSTLEIQRTEQGDSAMYLCASSSGRQPKGYTFGSGTRLTVV.

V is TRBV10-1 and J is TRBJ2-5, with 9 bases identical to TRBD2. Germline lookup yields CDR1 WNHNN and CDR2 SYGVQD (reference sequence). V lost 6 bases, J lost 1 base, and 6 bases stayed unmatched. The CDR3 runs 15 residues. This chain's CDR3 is CASSRGRAIQETQYF. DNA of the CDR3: TGCGCCAGCAGCCGCGGGAGGGCAATCCAAGAGACCCAGTACTTC.

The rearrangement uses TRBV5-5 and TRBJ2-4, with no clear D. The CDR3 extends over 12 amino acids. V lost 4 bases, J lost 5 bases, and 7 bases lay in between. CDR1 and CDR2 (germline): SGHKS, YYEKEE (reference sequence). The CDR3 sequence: CASSPNENIQYF. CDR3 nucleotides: TGTGCCAGCAGCCCCAATGAAAACATTCAGTACTTC.

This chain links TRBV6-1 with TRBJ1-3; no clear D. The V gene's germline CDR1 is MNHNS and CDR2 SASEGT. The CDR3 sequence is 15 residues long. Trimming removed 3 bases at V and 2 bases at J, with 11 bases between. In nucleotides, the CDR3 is TGTGCCAGCAGTGAGTTCCAAAGCCCTGGAAACACCATATATTTT. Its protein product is CASSEFQSPGNTIYF.

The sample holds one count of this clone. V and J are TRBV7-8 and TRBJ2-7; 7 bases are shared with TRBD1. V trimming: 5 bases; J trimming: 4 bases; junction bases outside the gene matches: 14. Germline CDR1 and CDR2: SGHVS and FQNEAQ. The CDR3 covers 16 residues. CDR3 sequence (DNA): TGTGCCAGCAGCCAAGACCACCGAGGGGGCGCTTACGAGCAGTACTTC. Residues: CASSQDHRGGAYEQYF.

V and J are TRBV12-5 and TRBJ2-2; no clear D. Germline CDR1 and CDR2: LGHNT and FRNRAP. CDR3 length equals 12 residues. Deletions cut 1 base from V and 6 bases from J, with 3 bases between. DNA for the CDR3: TGTGCTAGTGGTTTGGGCGCCGGGGAGCTGTTTTTT. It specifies CASGLGAGELFF.

The CDR3 loop reads CASSRGYYEQYF. Written as DNA, the CDR3 is TGTGCCAGCAGCCGAGGCTACTACGAGCAGTACTTC. The chain links TRBV3-1 (or the pseudogene TRBV3-2) to TRBJ2-7; D is ambiguous. The CDR3 spans 12 residues. The germline V and J ends were trimmed by 4 bases and 3 bases, with 7 bases remaining between them. CDR1 is LGHDT, CDR2 YNNKEL, per germline (reference sequence).

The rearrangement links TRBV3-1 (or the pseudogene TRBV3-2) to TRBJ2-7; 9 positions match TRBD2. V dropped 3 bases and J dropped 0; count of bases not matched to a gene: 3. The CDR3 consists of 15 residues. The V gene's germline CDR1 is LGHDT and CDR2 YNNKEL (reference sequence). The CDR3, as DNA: TGTGCCAGCAGCCACTCTAGCGGGATCTCCTACGAGCAGTACTTC. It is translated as CASSHSSGISYEQYF.

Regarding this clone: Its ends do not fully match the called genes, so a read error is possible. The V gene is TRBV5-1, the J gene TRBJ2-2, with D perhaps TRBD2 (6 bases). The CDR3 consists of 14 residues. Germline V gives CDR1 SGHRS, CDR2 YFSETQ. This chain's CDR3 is CASSLVGTPGVLFF. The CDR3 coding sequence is TGCGCCAGCAGCTTGGTGGGGACTCCCGGGGTGCTGTTTTTT. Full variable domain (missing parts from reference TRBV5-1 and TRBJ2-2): KAGVTQTPRYLIKTRGQQVTLSCSPISGHRSVSWYQQTPGQGLQFLFEYFSETQRNKGNFPGRFSGRQFSNSRSEMNVSTLELGDSALYLCASSLVGTPGVLFFGEGSRLTVL.

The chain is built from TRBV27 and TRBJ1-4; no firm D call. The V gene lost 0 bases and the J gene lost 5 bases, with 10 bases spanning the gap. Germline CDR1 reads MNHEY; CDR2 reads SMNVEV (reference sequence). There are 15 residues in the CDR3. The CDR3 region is CASSLSQSRNEKLFF. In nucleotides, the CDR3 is TGTGCCAGCAGTTTATCACAGAGTAGAAATGAAAAACTGTTTTTT.

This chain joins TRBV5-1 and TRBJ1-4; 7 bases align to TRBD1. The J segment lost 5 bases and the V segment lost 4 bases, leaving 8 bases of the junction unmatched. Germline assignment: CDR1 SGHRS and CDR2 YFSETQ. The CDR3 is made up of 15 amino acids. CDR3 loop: CASSKTTGPNEKLFF. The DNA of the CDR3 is TGCGCCAGCAGCAAGACGACAGGGCCGAATGAAAAACTGTTTTTT.

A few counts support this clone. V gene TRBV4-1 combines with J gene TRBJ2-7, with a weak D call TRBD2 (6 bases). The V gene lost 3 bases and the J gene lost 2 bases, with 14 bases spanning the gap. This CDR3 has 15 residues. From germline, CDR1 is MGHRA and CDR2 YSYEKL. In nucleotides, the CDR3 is TGCGCCAGCAGCCAGGTCGGGGCGGGGCCCTACGAGCAGTACTTC. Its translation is CASSQVGAGPYEQYF.

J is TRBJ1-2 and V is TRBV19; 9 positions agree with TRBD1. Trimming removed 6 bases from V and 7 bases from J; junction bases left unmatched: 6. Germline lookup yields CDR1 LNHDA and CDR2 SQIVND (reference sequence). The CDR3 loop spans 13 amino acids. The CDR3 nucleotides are TGTGCCAGTAGCTACGGGACAGGGCTTGGCTACACCTTC. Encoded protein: CASSYGTGLGYTF.